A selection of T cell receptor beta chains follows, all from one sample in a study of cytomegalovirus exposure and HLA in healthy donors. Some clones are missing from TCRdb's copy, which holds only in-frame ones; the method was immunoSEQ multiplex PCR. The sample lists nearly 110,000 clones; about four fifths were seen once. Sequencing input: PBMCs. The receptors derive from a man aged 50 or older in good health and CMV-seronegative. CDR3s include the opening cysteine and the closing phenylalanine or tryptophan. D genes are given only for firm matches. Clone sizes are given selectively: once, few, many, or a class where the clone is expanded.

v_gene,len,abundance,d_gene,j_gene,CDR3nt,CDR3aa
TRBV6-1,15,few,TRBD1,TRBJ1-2,TGTGCCAGCAGTCCGACAGGGGAATATAACTATGGCTACACCTTC,CASSPTGEYNYGYTF
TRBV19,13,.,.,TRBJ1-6,TGTGCCAGTAGTGAGGGCCCTAGTTCACCCCTCCACTTT,CASSEGPSSPLHF
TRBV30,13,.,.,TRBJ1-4,TGTGCCTGGGACACACTCCGGGGTGAAAAACTGTTTTTT,CAWDTLRGEKLFF
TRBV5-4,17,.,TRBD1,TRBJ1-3,TGTGCCAGCAGCTCCCGGGGACAGGGGTACTCTGGAAACACCATATATTTT,CASSSRGQGYSGNTIYF
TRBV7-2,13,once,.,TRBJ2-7,TGTGCCAGCAGCCTCGGACGGGACTACGAGCAGTACTTC,CASSLGRDYEQYF
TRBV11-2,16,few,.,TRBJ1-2,TGTGCCAGCAGCTCCTACTCAGGGAAGAGAGACTATGGCTACACCTTC,CASSSYSGKRDYGYTF
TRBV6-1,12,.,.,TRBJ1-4,TGTGCCAGCGAAAGGGGAGGTGAAAAACTGTTTTTT,CASERGGEKLFF
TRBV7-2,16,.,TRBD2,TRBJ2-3,TGTGCCAGCAGCCTCGGACTAGCGGGGACCTTAGATACGCAGTATTTT,CASSLGLAGTLDTQYF
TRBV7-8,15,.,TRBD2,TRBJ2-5,TGTGCCAGCAGCTTAGCTTTGGGCGGGGGTCAACCCCTTTACTTC,CASSLALGGGQPLYF
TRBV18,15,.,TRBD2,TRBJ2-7,TGTGCCAGCTCAGACTCTTCTAGCGGGGACTACGAGCAGTACTTC,CASSDSSSGDYEQYF
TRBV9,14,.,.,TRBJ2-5,TGTGCCAGCAGCGCGAAGGGGTACCAAGAGACCCAGTACTTC,CASSAKGYQETQYF
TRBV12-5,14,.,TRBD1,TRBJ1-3,TGTGCTAGTGGGCTGGACAGGGGACGAAACACCATATATTTT,CASGLDRGRNTIYF
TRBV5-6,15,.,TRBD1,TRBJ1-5,TGTGCCAGCAGCCCGGGACAGGGGGTGAATCAGCCCCAGCATTTT,CASSPGQGVNQPQHF
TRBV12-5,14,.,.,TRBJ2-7,TGTGCTAGCACCAAGTGGGGAGCCCCCTACGAGCAGTACTTC,CASTKWGAPYEQYF
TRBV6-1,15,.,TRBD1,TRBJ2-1,TGTGCCAGCAGTGTTAACAGGGGTAGTATCGATGAGCAGTTCTTC,CASSVNRGSIDEQFF
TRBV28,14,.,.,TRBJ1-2,TGTGCCAGCAGTTTAGGGGGGGGGAACTATGGCTACACCTTC,CASSLGGGNYGYTF
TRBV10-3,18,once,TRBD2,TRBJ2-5,TGTGCCATCAGTTCCTCCCTCGGGGGGGGGCCGGGAGGAGAGACCCAGTACTTC,CAISSSLGGGPGGETQYF
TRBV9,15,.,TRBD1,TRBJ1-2,TGTGCCAGCAGCGTACCACTGACAGGGGGCAATGGCTACACCTTC,CASSVPLTGGNGYTF
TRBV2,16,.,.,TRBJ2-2,TGTGCCAGCAGTGAAGCGCTCGGGGAGATCACCGGGGAGCTGTTTTTT,CASSEALGEITGELFF
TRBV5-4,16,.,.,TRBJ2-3,TGTGCCAGCAGCTCAGGGGTGGGGAGGGGTGTTGGTACGCAGTATTTT,CASSSGVGRGVGTQYF
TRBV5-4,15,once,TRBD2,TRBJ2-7,TGTGCCAGCAGTTCGGGGGGTCAAAACTCCTACGAGCAGTACTTC,CASSSGGQNSYEQYF
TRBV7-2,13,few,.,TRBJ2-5,TGTGCCAGCAGCCAAAATCAAAAAGAGACCCAGTACTTC,CASSQNQKETQYF
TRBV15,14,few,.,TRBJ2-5,TGTGCCACCAGCAGAGCGAGGCAGCACGAGACCCAGTACTTC,CATSRARQHETQYF
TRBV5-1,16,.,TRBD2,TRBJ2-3,TGCGCCAGCAGCTTGGAGACTAGCGGGGGGACAGATACGCAGTATTTT,CASSLETSGGTDTQYF
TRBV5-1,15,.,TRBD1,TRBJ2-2,TGCGCCAGCAGCCCGGACAGGGGAGGCACCGGGGAGCTGTTTTTT,CASSPDRGGTGELFF
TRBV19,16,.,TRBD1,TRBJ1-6,TGTGCCAGTAGTATAGCACAGGGGGCAACGAATTCACCCCTCCACTTT,CASSIAQGATNSPLHF
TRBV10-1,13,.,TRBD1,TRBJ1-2,TGCGCCAGCAGTGAGGACAGGGTGAAAGGCTACACCTTC,CASSEDRVKGYTF
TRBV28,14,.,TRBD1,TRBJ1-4,TGTGCCAGTTGGGGGACAGGGAGGAATGAAAAACTGTTTTTT,CASWGTGRNEKLFF
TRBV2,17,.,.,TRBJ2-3,TGTGCCAGCAGTGAAAAAGGAGGACCGTCTAGCACAGATACGCAGTATTTT,CASSEKGGPSSTDTQYF
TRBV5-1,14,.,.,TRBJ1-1,TGCGCCAGCAGCTTGGCACAGACGAACACTGAAGCTTTCTTT,CASSLAQTNTEAFF
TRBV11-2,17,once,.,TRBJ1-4,TGTGCCAGCAGCTTTATGCCCATCTTAGCAACTAATGAAAAACTGTTTTTT,CASSFMPILATNEKLFF
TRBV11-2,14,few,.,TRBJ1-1,TGTGCCAGCAGCTCCTTAGACAGGAACACTGAAGCTTTCTTT,CASSSLDRNTEAFF
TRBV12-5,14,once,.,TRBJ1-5,TGTGCTAGTGGTTTAGGGGGTAGCAATCAGCCCCAGCATTTT,CASGLGGSNQPQHF
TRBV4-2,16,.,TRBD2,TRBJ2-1,TGTGCCAGCAGCCAAGAAGCGGGGGGGCCAGAGAATGAGCAGTTCTTC,CASSQEAGGPENEQFF
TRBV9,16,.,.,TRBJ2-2,TGTGCCAGCAGCCCTAGAGGTGTGACGAACACCGGGGAGCTGTTTTTT,CASSPRGVTNTGELFF
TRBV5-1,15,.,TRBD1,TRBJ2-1,TGCGCCAGCAACCTGGACAGGGGGAATTACAATGAGCAGTTCTTC,CASNLDRGNYNEQFF
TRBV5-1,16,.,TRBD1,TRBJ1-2,TGCGCCAGCAGCTCAGGACAGGGTGACTCCCTCTATGGCTACACCTTC,CASSSGQGDSLYGYTF
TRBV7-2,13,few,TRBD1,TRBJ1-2,TGTGCCAGCAGCTTTCAGGGGGTCGATGGCTACACCTTC,CASSFQGVDGYTF
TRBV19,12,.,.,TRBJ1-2,TGTGCCAGTAGATCAGGGTTCGAAGGCTACACCTTC,CASRSGFEGYTF
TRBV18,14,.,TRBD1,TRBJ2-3,TGTGCCAGCTCGTGGGACAGCGGAACAGATACGCAGTATTTT,CASSWDSGTDTQYF
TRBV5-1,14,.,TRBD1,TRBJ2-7,TGCGCCAGCAGCCGACAGCCCCAGGGGGACGAGCAGTACTTC,CASSRQPQGDEQYF
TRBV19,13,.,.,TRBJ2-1,TGTGCCAGTAGTATGGGTCAGGGCAATGAGCAGTTCTTC,CASSMGQGNEQFF
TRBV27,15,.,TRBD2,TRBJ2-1,TGTGCCAGCAGCGACGGACTAGGGGTGCCCCATGAGCAGTTCTTC,CASSDGLGVPHEQFF
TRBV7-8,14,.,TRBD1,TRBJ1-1,TGTGCCAGCAGCCCGGGACAGGGCTGGACTGAAGCTTTCTTT,CASSPGQGWTEAFF
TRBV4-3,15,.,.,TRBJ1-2,TGCGCCAGCAGCCAATCCAGGGCGTGGTACTATGGCTACACCTTC,CASSQSRAWYYGYTF
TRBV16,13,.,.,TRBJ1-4,TGTGCCAGCACCGTATCGCGGCATGAAAAACTGTTTTTT,CASTVSRHEKLFF
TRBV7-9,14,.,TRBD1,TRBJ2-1,TGTGCCAGCAGGCTGGGACAGGGGGCCTATGAGCAGTTCTTC,CASRLGQGAYEQFF
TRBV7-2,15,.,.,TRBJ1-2,TGTGCCAGCAGCTTAGAAGGTTCGCAGGACTATGGCTACACCTTC,CASSLEGSQDYGYTF
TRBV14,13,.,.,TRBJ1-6,TGTGCCAGCAGCCAACGGGAATTCTCACCCCTCCACTTT,CASSQREFSPLHF
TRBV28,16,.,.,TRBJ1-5,TGTGCCAGCAGTTTAGGGCCAGGGGATAGCAATCAGCCCCAGCATTTT,CASSLGPGDSNQPQHF
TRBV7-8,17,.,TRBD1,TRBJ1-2,TGTGCCAGCAGCTTAGCGCGTAGGACAGGGGGCAGGAGTGGCTACACCTTC,CASSLARRTGGRSGYTF
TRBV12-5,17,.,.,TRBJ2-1,TGTGCTAGTGGTTTGGTACTATTCCCCGACTTTCGCAATGAGCAGTTCTTC,CASGLVLFPDFRNEQFF
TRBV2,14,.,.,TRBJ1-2,TGTGCCAGCTGCGAACAGCTTACTAACTATGGCTACACCTTC,CASCEQLTNYGYTF
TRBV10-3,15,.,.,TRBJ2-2,TGTGCCATCAAGGGGGGGCTCATCGACGGCGGGGAGCTGTTTTTT,CAIKGGLIDGGELFF
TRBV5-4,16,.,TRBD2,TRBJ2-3,TGTGCCAGCAGCTACGGGGGGGCCCTTTCCACAGATACGCAGTATTTT,CASSYGGALSTDTQYF
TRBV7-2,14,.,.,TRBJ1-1,TGTGCCAGCAGCTATCTAAGATCGAACACTGAAGCTTTCTTT,CASSYLRSNTEAFF
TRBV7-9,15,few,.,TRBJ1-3,TGTGCCAGCAGCGGAGCGGTCTTCTCTGGAAACACCATATATTTT,CASSGAVFSGNTIYF